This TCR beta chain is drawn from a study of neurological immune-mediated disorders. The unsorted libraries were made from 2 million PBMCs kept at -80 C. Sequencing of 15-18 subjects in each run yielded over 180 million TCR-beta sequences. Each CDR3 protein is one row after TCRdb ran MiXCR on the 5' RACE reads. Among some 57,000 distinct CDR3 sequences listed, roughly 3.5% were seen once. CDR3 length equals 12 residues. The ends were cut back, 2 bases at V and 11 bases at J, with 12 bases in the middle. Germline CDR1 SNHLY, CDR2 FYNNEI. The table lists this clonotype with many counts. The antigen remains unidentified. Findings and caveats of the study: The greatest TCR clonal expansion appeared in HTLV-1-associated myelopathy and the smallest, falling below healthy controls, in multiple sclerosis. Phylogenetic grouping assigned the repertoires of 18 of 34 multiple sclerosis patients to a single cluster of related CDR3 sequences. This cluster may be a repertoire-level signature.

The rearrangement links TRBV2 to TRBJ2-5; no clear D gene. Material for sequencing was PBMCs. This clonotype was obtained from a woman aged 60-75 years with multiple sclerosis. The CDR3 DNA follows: TGTGCCAGCAGTGAAAACCACTCCCAACAGTACTTC. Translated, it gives CASSENHSQQYF.